This T cell receptor beta chain was sequenced in a study of blood T cell repertoires in COVID-19. Overall study: Acute and convalescent COVID-19 specimens originated in the United States, Italy and Spain.

Losses at the gene ends were 2 bases for V and 6 bases for J; bases not matched to a gene: 4. CDR1 is ENHRY, CDR2 SYGVKD, per germline. The CDR3 sequence is 14 residues long. Under the authors' procedure: Quantification of nucleated cells was approximated via reference gene primer amplification. Assay: immunoSEQ multiplex PCR; the TCRdb copy retains only in-frame clones and omits some. V and J calls plus clone size are reproduced from that table; the DNA served to infer D and trimming. Among over 70,000 clones listed, over 65% were seen once. This sequence joins TRBV10-3 and TRBJ1-5; 7 bases align to TRBD1. Specimen: peripheral blood. This sequence originates from a woman aged 60-70 years with acute or convalescent COVID-19. CDR3 in DNA: TGTGCCATCAGTGAGACAGGGGCGGGTCAGCCCCAGCATTTT. Amino acids: CAISETGAGQPQHF.